The rows below give T cell receptor beta chains drawn from one sample of a study of T cell responses to AZD1222 COVID-19 vaccine. TCRdb's table, derived via immunoSEQ multiplex PCR, lists solely in-frame clones and lacks some. The sample lists 150,000 or so clones, about nine tenths occurring once. This specimen consisted of peripheral blood, obtained on day 0 of AZD1222 vaccination. These receptors originate from an adult in good health. CDR3s include the opening cysteine and the closing phenylalanine or tryptophan. D genes are given only for firm matches. Clone size, where shown, is once, few, many, or a class for clones that have expanded.

size | D | J | V | CDR3 | DNA
few | NA | TRBJ2-1 | TRBV28 | CASSLSVEQFF | TGTGCCAGCAGTTTATCCGTGGAGCAGTTCTTC
NA | TRBD1 | TRBJ2-3 | TRBV4-2 | CASSHRRQGRSTDTQYF | TGTGCCAGCAGCCACCGTAGACAGGGAAGAAGCACAGATACGCAGTATTTT
NA | NA | TRBJ2-2 | TRBV27 | CASSSRHGQNTGELFF | TGTGCCAGCAGTTCCCGGCACGGGCAGAACACCGGGGAGCTGTTTTTT
NA | TRBD2 | TRBJ2-7 | TRBV7-6 | CASSPGLAGGREQYF | TGTGCCAGCAGCCCAGGACTAGCGGGAGGAAGGGAGCAGTACTTC
NA | NA | TRBJ1-6 | TRBV3-1/TRBV3-2 | CASSPRGRYNSPLHF | TGTGCCAGCAGCCCGAGGGGCCGATATAATTCACCCCTCCACTTT
once | NA | TRBJ1-3 | TRBV25-1 | CASSGQGRGSGNTIYF | TGTGCCAGCAGTGGTCAGGGGCGAGGTTCTGGAAACACCATATATTTT
NA | NA | TRBJ2-5 | TRBV7-7 | CASSLAGEGKEETQYF | TGTGCTAGCAGCTTAGCCGGAGAGGGAAAGGAAGAGACCCAGTACTTC
NA | NA | TRBJ2-4 | TRBV23-1 | CASSQSTSTVPNIQYF | TGCGCCAGCAGTCAATCAACCTCAACCGTTCCAAACATTCAGTACTTC
NA | NA | TRBJ2-1 | TRBV5-1 | CASRVNPGSYNEQFF | TGCGCCAGCAGGGTCAACCCCGGCTCCTACAATGAGCAGTTCTTC
NA | TRBD2 | TRBJ2-2 | TRBV28 | CASSLTTSGRPGELFF | TGTGCCAGCAGTTTAACTACTAGCGGGAGGCCCGGGGAGCTGTTTTTT
NA | NA | TRBJ1-4 | TRBV7-2 | CASSLRLNEKLFF | TGTGCCAGCAGCTTACGACTTAATGAAAAACTGTTTTTT
NA | NA | TRBJ1-6 | TRBV9 | CASSSAPIYNSPLHF | TGTGCCAGCAGCTCAGCCCCCATCTATAATTCACCCCTCCACTTT
once | TRBD2 | TRBJ2-7 | TRBV5-1 | CASSLGTSSYEQYF | TGCGCCAGCAGCTTAGGGACTAGTAGCTACGAGCAGTACTTC
NA | NA | TRBJ2-7 | TRBV2 | CASNQWSYEQYF | TGTGCCAGCAATCAGTGGTCCTACGAGCAGTACTTC
NA | NA | TRBJ2-2 | TRBV18 | CASSPVIAENTGELFF | TGTGCCAGCTCACCAGTCATTGCGGAAAACACCGGGGAGCTGTTTTTT
NA | NA | TRBJ2-2 | TRBV7-3 | CASSLVPPGAGTGELFF | TGTGCCAGCAGCCTTGTACCCCCGGGAGCCGGCACCGGGGAGCTGTTTTTT
NA | TRBD1 | TRBJ1-5 | TRBV27 | CASSADRVGQPQHF | TGTGCCAGCAGTGCGGACAGGGTGGGACAGCCCCAGCATTTT
NA | NA | TRBJ1-1 | TRBV24-1 | CATSDPNTGNTEAFF | TGTGCCACCAGTGATCCTAATACAGGGAATACTGAAGCTTTCTTT
NA | NA | TRBJ2-2 | TRBV9 | CASSVSGRNTGELFF | TGTGCCAGCAGCGTTAGCGGAAGGAACACCGGGGAGCTGTTTTTT
NA | NA | TRBJ1-2 | TRBV28 | CASSLGVGWGYTF | TGTGCCAGCAGTCTTGGGGTGGGTTGGGGCTACACCTTC
NA | NA | TRBJ2-7 | TRBV4-1 | CASSQEGIEQYF | TGCGCCAGCAGCCAGGAAGGGATCGAGCAGTACTTC
NA | NA | TRBJ2-1 | TRBV27 | CASSLGQGSYNEQFF | TGTGCCAGCAGTTTAGGGCAGGGCTCCTACAATGAGCAGTTCTTC
NA | NA | TRBJ1-2 | TRBV15 | CATSRGGSGYGYTF | TGTGCCACCAGCAGAGGGGGCTCGGGCTATGGCTACACCTTC
NA | NA | TRBJ2-5 | TRBV9 | CASSVALGDKETQYF | TGTGCCAGCAGCGTAGCTTTAGGAGATAAAGAGACCCAGTACTTC
NA | NA | TRBJ1-1 | TRBV5-4 | CASSSDLMNTEAFF | TGTGCCAGCAGCTCCGACTTAATGAACACTGAAGCTTTCTTT
NA | NA | TRBJ1-1 | TRBV7-8 | CASSPGQSEAFF | TGTGCCAGCAGCCCCGGACAGAGTGAAGCTTTCTTT
NA | NA | TRBJ1-5 | TRBV7-8 | CASSLRPKQGSNQPQHF | TGTGCCAGCAGCTTGCGTCCCAAGCAGGGAAGCAATCAGCCCCAGCATTTT
NA | TRBD1 | TRBJ2-6 | TRBV4-3 | CASSLYSGQGQGSGANVLTF | TGCGCCAGCAGCCTATACTCCGGACAGGGGCAAGGCTCTGGGGCCAACGTCCTGACTTTC
NA | NA | TRBJ1-3 | TRBV7-2 | CASSRQGTGNTIYF | TGTGCCAGCAGCCGTCAGGGAACTGGAAACACCATATATTTT
few | TRBD1 | TRBJ2-2 | TRBV7-3 | CASSPHRGYSTGELFF | TGTGCCAGCAGCCCCCACAGGGGGTATAGCACCGGGGAGCTGTTTTTT
NA | TRBD2 | TRBJ2-1 | TRBV18 | CASSDPYSSGSLSEQFF | TGTGCCAGCTCTGATCCGTACTCTAGCGGGAGTCTCAGTGAGCAGTTCTTC
NA | TRBD1 | TRBJ2-2 | TRBV6-1 | CASSEVQGATGELFF | TGTGCCAGCAGTGAGGTTCAGGGGGCCACCGGGGAGCTGTTTTTT
NA | NA | TRBJ1-2 | TRBV2 | CASSRPSNYGYTF | TGTGCCAGCAGTCGACCCTCTAACTATGGCTACACCTTC
NA | NA | TRBJ2-1 | TRBV9 | CASSVAFPGHEQFF | TGTGCCAGCAGCGTAGCTTTCCCGGGTCATGAGCAGTTCTTC
NA | NA | TRBJ2-2 | TRBV12-5 | CASGLGGFPGELFF | TGTGCTAGTGGTTTGGGAGGGTTTCCCGGGGAGCTGTTTTTT
NA | NA | TRBJ2-2 | TRBV9 | CASSVESTGELFF | TGTGCCAGCAGCGTAGAGAGTACCGGGGAGCTGTTTTTT
NA | NA | TRBJ1-1 | TRBV29-1 | CSVMTHGIDTEAFF | TGCAGCGTTATGACCCACGGGATCGACACTGAAGCTTTCTTT
NA | NA | TRBJ1-2 | TRBV9 | CASSDPIPSTGYYGYTF | TGTGCCAGCAGCGACCCGATACCAAGTACGGGGTACTATGGCTACACCTTC
NA | NA | TRBJ2-1 | TRBV16 | CASSRQYNEQFF | TGTGCCAGCAGCCGACAGTACAATGAGCAGTTCTTC